What follows is one T cell receptor (beta chain) and its context. Its cognate antigen is unknown. Amplification targeted TCR beta CDR3 regions from RNA transcripts. TCR CDR3 underwent first-round RT-PCR with the HTBI primer set. MiXCR, applied by TCRdb to the multiplex PCR reads, yields one record per CDR3 protein. The sample lists roughly 61,000 distinct CDR3 sequences; approximately 53% were seen once. Germline V lookup: CDR1 DFQATT, CDR2 SNEGSKA (reference sequence). This CDR3 contains 17 residues. V shed 3 bases and J 3 bases; nucleotides not matched to a gene: 14. This specimen belongs to a study of T cells in Graves' hyperthyroidism and ophthalmopathy. Individuals with ophthalmopathy presented a Clinical Activity Score of at least 3, a NOSPECS grade of at least 4 and a duration under 3 months. Diagnoses were made from clinical symptoms, serum measures (thyroxine and TRAb), thyroid ultrasound and orbital computed tomography.

Study-wide results and caveats: Among clonotypes expanded in thyroid above 0.001, most were also found in blood.

V is TRBV20-1 and J is TRBJ2-7; TRBD2 agrees at 10 bases. This clonotype was obtained from a woman aged 55-70 years with Graves' ophthalmopathy. Sequenced: blood. CDR3 sequence: CSASPVLAGAFGYEQYF. The CDR3, as DNA: TGCAGTGCTAGTCCCGTTCTAGCGGGAGCCTTTGGCTACGAGCAGTACTTC.